The rows below give T cell receptor beta chains drawn from one sample of a study of cytomegalovirus exposure and HLA in healthy donors. The method was immunoSEQ multiplex PCR; TCRdb's version includes in-frame clones alone and lacks a portion of them. The table has approximately 150,000 clones, 75% to 85% seen once. Sequenced input: PBMCs. The origin of the receptors is a woman aged 45-59 years in good health and CMV-seropositive. Both conserved end residues are part of each CDR3. D genes are given only for firm matches. The listing skips clone size in some rows; elsewhere it reads once, few, many or a size class.

abundance: -
v_gene: TRBV6-7
j_gene: TRBJ1-3
d_gene: TRBD1
CDR3nt: TGTGCCAACCGAGACAGGGTACCTGGAAACACCATATATTTT
CDR3aa: CANRDRVPGNTIYF

abundance: -
v_gene: TRBV7-6
j_gene: TRBJ2-5
d_gene: TRBD2
CDR3nt: TGTGCCAGCAGCCAAAAAAGGGAGGGGCTGGGGACCCAGTACTTC
CDR3aa: CASSQKREGLGTQYF

abundance: few
v_gene: TRBV30
j_gene: TRBJ1-1
d_gene: -
CDR3nt: TGTGCCTGGAGTGTAAATTTGGGGGCCCCCGGCACTGAAGCTTTCTTT
CDR3aa: CAWSVNLGAPGTEAFF

abundance: -
v_gene: TRBV7-9
j_gene: TRBJ1-6
d_gene: TRBD1
CDR3nt: TGTGCCAGCAGCTCGGACGGACAGGTTAATTCACCCCTCCACTTT
CDR3aa: CASSSDGQVNSPLHF

abundance: -
v_gene: TRBV19
j_gene: TRBJ2-4
d_gene: TRBD1
CDR3nt: TGTGCCAGTAGTGTAACAGGGGTTAACATTCAGTACTTC
CDR3aa: CASSVTGVNIQYF

abundance: -
v_gene: TRBV30
j_gene: TRBJ2-3
d_gene: -
CDR3nt: TGTGCCTGGAGTTTGTGGGGGCGGACAGATACGCAGTATTTT
CDR3aa: CAWSLWGRTDTQYF

abundance: -
v_gene: TRBV19
j_gene: TRBJ1-2
d_gene: -
CDR3nt: TGTGCCAGTAGTATTCCAGGGGTCGTCTCTGGCTACACCTTC
CDR3aa: CASSIPGVVSGYTF

abundance: many
v_gene: TRBV5-1
j_gene: TRBJ1-6
d_gene: TRBD1
CDR3nt: TGCGCCAGCAGCTCCAATCCTCAGGGGGTGAATTCACCCCTCCACTTT
CDR3aa: CASSSNPQGVNSPLHF

abundance: -
v_gene: TRBV7-8
j_gene: TRBJ2-1
d_gene: -
CDR3nt: TGTGCCAGCAGCTTAAACACCGACTTCTACAATGAGCAGTTCTTC
CDR3aa: CASSLNTDFYNEQFF

abundance: -
v_gene: TRBV2
j_gene: TRBJ2-3
d_gene: TRBD2
CDR3nt: TGTGCCAGCAGTGAACTAGCGGGGGGAACAGATACGCAGTATTTT
CDR3aa: CASSELAGGTDTQYF

abundance: few
v_gene: TRBV11-1
j_gene: TRBJ1-3
d_gene: -
CDR3nt: TGTGCCAGCAGGGAGAGAGCTGGAAACACCATATATTTT
CDR3aa: CASRERAGNTIYF

abundance: few
v_gene: TRBV6-1
j_gene: TRBJ1-1
d_gene: -
CDR3nt: TGTGCCAGCAGCGAGCCTGAAGCTTTCTTT
CDR3aa: CASSEPEAFF

abundance: -
v_gene: TRBV29-1
j_gene: TRBJ2-4
d_gene: -
CDR3nt: TGCAGCGTTTTGCTCTGGGGCGATGCCAAAAACATTCAGTACTTC
CDR3aa: CSVLLWGDAKNIQYF

abundance: few
v_gene: TRBV25-1
j_gene: TRBJ1-1
d_gene: -
CDR3nt: TGTGCCAGCAGTGAAGACACAGGGCTAGCTTTCTTT
CDR3aa: CASSEDTGLAFF

abundance: -
v_gene: TRBV2
j_gene: TRBJ1-2
d_gene: -
CDR3nt: TGTGCCAGCAGTCCCCCAGGGCCCCATGGCTACACCTTC
CDR3aa: CASSPPGPHGYTF

abundance: -
v_gene: TRBV19
j_gene: TRBJ1-2
d_gene: TRBD1
CDR3nt: TGTGCCAGTAGCGCCTGGAACAGGGGGGGGAATGGCTACACCTTC
CDR3aa: CASSAWNRGGNGYTF

abundance: once
v_gene: TRBV29-1
j_gene: TRBJ2-7
d_gene: -
CDR3nt: TGCAGCGTTGATTCCGGGACAACCTACGAGCAGTACTTC
CDR3aa: CSVDSGTTYEQYF

abundance: once
v_gene: TRBV5-5
j_gene: TRBJ1-5
d_gene: TRBD1
CDR3nt: TGTGCCAGCAGCTGGGGGACAGGGGAGCAGCCCCAGCATTTT
CDR3aa: CASSWGTGEQPQHF

abundance: -
v_gene: TRBV30
j_gene: TRBJ1-5
d_gene: -
CDR3nt: TGTGCCTGGAGTTATGGACAGAATAGCAATCAGCCCCAGCATTTT
CDR3aa: CAWSYGQNSNQPQHF

abundance: -
v_gene: TRBV9
j_gene: TRBJ2-2
d_gene: -
CDR3nt: TGTGCCAGCAGCTTGAGGGGGAGCACCGGGGAGCTGTTTTTT
CDR3aa: CASSLRGSTGELFF

abundance: -
v_gene: TRBV11-3
j_gene: TRBJ2-1
d_gene: TRBD2
CDR3nt: TGTGCCAGCAGCTTAGGACTAGCGACTTGGAATGAGCAGTTCTTC
CDR3aa: CASSLGLATWNEQFF

abundance: once
v_gene: TRBV7-9
j_gene: TRBJ1-2
d_gene: -
CDR3nt: TGTGCCAGCAGCGTACAGGGTTATGGCTACACCTTC
CDR3aa: CASSVQGYGYTF

abundance: few
v_gene: TRBV7-3
j_gene: TRBJ1-2
d_gene: TRBD1
CDR3nt: TGTGCCAGCAGCCCCCTGGGACAGGGAGACTATGGCTACACCTTC
CDR3aa: CASSPLGQGDYGYTF